These 15 T cell receptor beta chains came from one sample sequenced in a study of shared clonotypes between healthy human individuals. Produced via immunoSEQ multiplex PCR; TCRdb's table is partial and in-frame only. This sample has more than 1.2 million clones, with approximately 98.5% found just once. Sample: naive CD4+ T cells sorted from blood. Subset given: CD45RA+ positively selected. All receptors derive from a man in his thirties or forties in good health.

The V and J genes are TRBV5-1 and TRBJ2-1, with TRBD2 matching 7 bases. The CDR3 covers 15 residues. The V gene end was trimmed by 4 bases and the J gene end by 2 bases; junction bases not matched to a gene: 6. From germline, CDR1 is SGHRS and CDR2 YFSETQ. CDR3 sequence reads: CASSGGAGTYNEQFF. The CDR3 coding sequence is TGCGCCAGCAGCGGCGGAGCGGGGACCTACAATGAGCAGTTCTTC.

The gene calls are TRBV19 and TRBJ2-1; the match to TRBD1 covers 9 bases. The junction had 7 bases not matched to a gene; V was cut back by 5 bases and J by 5 bases. The CDR3 extends over 15 amino acids. From germline, CDR1 is LNHDA and CDR2 SQIVND (reference sequence). The CDR3: CASSSVGTGNNEQFF. DNA for the CDR3: TGTGCCAGTAGTTCGGTAGGGACAGGGAACAATGAGCAGTTCTTC.

This chain joins TRBV27 and TRBJ2-5; D possibly corresponds to TRBD1 (5 bases). Trimming stripped 5 bases from V and 9 bases from J, with 34 bases between. The length of the CDR3 is 19 residues. Germline V CDR1 and CDR2: MNHEY, SMNVEV (reference sequence). CDR3 in DNA: TGTGCCAGCAGTCCCAACGACCGACAGACCCTCCGTCCCAAGAGACCCCAGTACTTC. It codes for CASSPNDRQTLRPKRPQYF.

The gene calls are TRBV28 and TRBJ2-1; tentative D call: TRBD1 (6 bases). Germline V gives CDR1 MDHEN, CDR2 SYDVKM. Trimming stripped 5 bases from V and 5 bases from J, with 22 bases between. This CDR3 spans 17 amino acids. CDR3 loop: CASSVHQGFVPNNEQFF. As DNA, the CDR3 is TGTGCCAGCAGTGTACACCAGGGGTTCGTCCCTAACAATGAGCAGTTCTTC.

A word on this clone: The same CDR3 is also encoded by other DNA sequences in this sample. The genes are TRBV28 and TRBJ1-3, with TRBD1 matching over 7 bases. CDR1 and CDR2 (germline): MDHEN, SYDVKM. The V gene end was trimmed by 6 bases and the J gene end by 0 bases; junction bases not matched to a gene: 5. This CDR3 spans 15 amino acids. Here the CDR3 reads CASSPRGSSGNTIYF. The CDR3 DNA sequence: TGTGCCAGCAGCCCCAGGGGGAGCTCTGGAAACACCATATATTTT. The variable domain in full, with the rest retrieved from reference TRBV28 and TRBJ1-3, is DVKVTQSSRYLVKRTGEKVFLECVQDMDHENMFWYRQDPGLGLRLIYFSYDVKMKEKGDIPEGYSVSREKKERFSLILESASTNQTSMYLCASSPRGSSGNTIYFGEGSWLTVV.

V usage is TRBV11-3 and J usage is TRBJ2-5; TRBD2 aligns across 11 bases. This CDR3 comprises 16 residues. CDR1 is SGHNT and CDR2 is YENEEA in the germline V gene. J was trimmed by 3 bases and V by 5 bases; bases with no gene match: 8. The CDR3 coding sequence is TGTGCCAGCAGCGGCCGGGGGACTAGCGGAAAAGAGACCCAGTACTTC. It translates to CASSGRGTSGKETQYF.

V and J are TRBV5-6 and TRBJ1-2; D is undetermined. The CDR3 sequence is 14 residues long. Deletions cut 0 bases from V and 3 bases from J, with 9 bases between. The V gene's germline CDR1 is SGHDT and CDR2 YYEEEE. CDR3 sequence: CASSLGRPDYGYTF. As DNA, the CDR3 is TGTGCCAGCAGCTTGGGAAGGCCGGACTATGGCTACACCTTC.

The rearrangement links TRBV20-1 to TRBJ2-1; maybe TRBD2 (5 bases). The length of the CDR3 is 11 residues. The germline V and J ends were trimmed by 3 bases and 9 bases, with 9 bases remaining between them. CDR1 is DFQATT and CDR2 is SNEGSKA in the germline V gene (reference sequence). Here the CDR3 reads CSAREVSEQFF. CDR3 nucleotides: TGCAGTGCTAGGGAGGTTAGTGAGCAGTTCTTC.

This chain uses TRBV10-3 with TRBJ1-2; maybe TRBD1 (5 bases). Trimming stripped 0 bases from V and 0 bases from J, with 11 bases between. There are 16 residues in the CDR3. Germline V CDR1 and CDR2: ENHRY, SYGVKD. CDR3 residues: CAISESFGGANYGYTF. CDR3 DNA sequence: TGTGCCATCAGTGAGTCCTTTGGGGGGGCTAACTATGGCTACACCTTC.

The J gene is TRBJ1-3, the V gene TRBV9; D ambiguous. CDR1 is SGDLS and CDR2 is YYNGEE in the germline V gene. Trimming pared 2 bases from V and 1 base from J, leaving 4 bases between. The CDR3 is 13 residues long. The CDR3 reads CASSVESGNTIYF. In DNA, the CDR3 is TGTGCCAGCAGCGTCGAGTCTGGAAACACCATATATTTT. The full variable domain, rest sourced from reference TRBV9 and TRBJ1-3, is DSGVTQTPKHLITATGQRVTLRCSPRSGDLSVYWYQQSLDQGLQFLIQYYNGEERAKGNILERFSAQQFPDLHSELNLSSLELGDSALYFCASSVESGNTIYFGEGSWLTVV.

For this clone: Other DNA sequences within the sample encode an identical CDR3. This sequence joins TRBV5-1 and TRBJ2-1, with D hard to call. The length of the CDR3 is 14 residues. Germline V CDR1 and CDR2: SGHRS, YFSETQ. The V end lost 2 bases, the J end lost 4 bases, and 10 bases lay between the germline ends. The CDR3 DNA follows: TGCGCCAGCAGCTTACTGACTGGGTACAATGAGCAGTTCTTC. Protein product: CASSLLTGYNEQFF.

In regard to this clone: The sample carries other DNA sequences with the same CDR3. The chain is built from TRBV29-1 and TRBJ2-5, with D perhaps TRBD1 (7 bases). V lost 3 bases and J lost 5, with 10 bases in between. Germline CDR1 reads SQVTM; CDR2 reads ANQGSEA. The CDR3 covers 12 residues. CDR3 DNA: TGCAGCGTTGACTCAGGGGGGGAGACCCAGTACTTC. Its translation is CSVDSGGETQYF.

The chain couples TRBV18 to TRBJ2-7; weak D call: TRBD2 (5 bases). This CDR3 is built from 16 residues. The V end lost 3 bases, the J end lost 5 bases, and 20 bases lay between the germline ends. CDR1 and CDR2 (germline): KGHSH, LQKENI. CDR3 coding DNA: TGTGCCAGCTCACCCACCCGGACTTATGACGTCCACGAGCAGTACTTC. Its protein is CASSPTRTYDVHEQYF. The variable domain in full, completed from reference TRBV18 and TRBJ2-7, reads NAGVMQNPRHLVRRRGQEARLRCSPMKGHSHVYWYRQLPEEGLKFMVYLQKENIIDESGMPKERFSAEFPKEGPSILRIQQVVRGDSAAYFCASSPTRTYDVHEQYFGPGTRLTVT.

This clone was seen a few times. The V call is TRBV19, the J call TRBJ2-1; D remains unclear. V shed 5 bases and J shed 7 bases, with 9 bases lying between them. CDR1 is LNHDA, CDR2 SQIVND, per germline (reference sequence). The CDR3 consists of 12 residues. CDR3 region: CASSHLRNEQFF. The CDR3 DNA is TGTGCCAGTAGTCATCTTCGGAATGAGCAGTTCTTC.

The V gene is TRBV7-2, the J gene TRBJ2-3; no firm D call. Germline values: CDR1 SGHTA, CDR2 FQGNSA. CDR3 length: 12 amino acids. Trimming took 0 bases from V and 6 from J, leaving 4 bases between them. CDR3 in amino acids: CASSLAVDTQYF. DNA for the CDR3: TGTGCCAGCAGCTTAGCGGTGGATACGCAGTATTTT.